These T cell receptor beta chains were read from a single sample in a study of beta chain features in type 1 diabetes. The data were produced by immunoSEQ multiplex PCR, yet TCRdb's version contains in-frame clones alone and is incomplete. This table holds approximately 330,000 clones, about 10% found once. The specimen was naive CD4+ T cells from blood. The receptors derive from a woman in her twenties or thirties in good health. Each CDR3 is given with its conserved first and last residue. D genes are given only for firm matches. Not every row has a clone size; where given, it reads once, few, many or a size class.

clone_size j_call d_call v_call cdr3_nt cdr3_aa
few TRBJ2-3 NA TRBV28 TGTGCCAGCAGTGAGTCTGTATCATTGGCAGATACGCAGTATTTT CASSESVSLADTQYF
NA TRBJ2-1 NA TRBV7-2 TGTGCCAGCAGACCTCAGGGTCTGATGAACAATGAGCAGTTCTTC CASRPQGLMNNEQFF
NA TRBJ2-7 TRBD2 TRBV7-2 TGTGCCAGCAGCTTAAGGGGTAGCGGGAGTTACGAGCAGTACTTC CASSLRGSGSYEQYF
few TRBJ2-5 TRBD2 TRBV6-1 TGTGCCAGCAGTGCCTCCCCGGGTTGGCGGGAGGGTGTGGGACAAGAGACCCAGTACTTC CASSASPGWREGVGQETQYF
NA TRBJ2-1 NA TRBV20-1 TGCAGTGCCAGCGTAGCCCATGAGCAGTTCTTC CSASVAHEQFF
NA TRBJ2-1 TRBD2 TRBV19 TGTGCCAGTAGGGAACTAGCGGGAGGGCCTCGGTACAATGAGCAGTTCTTC CASRELAGGPRYNEQFF
few TRBJ1-2 NA TRBV30 TGTGCCTGGAGTGTACTACAGGGCGGGTCGGGCTACACCTTC CAWSVLQGGSGYTF
NA TRBJ2-1 NA TRBV2 TGTGCCAGCAGTTATCTCAATGAGCAGTTCTTC CASSYLNEQFF
NA TRBJ1-2 NA TRBV5-6 TGTGCCAGCAGCTTGGGGACAGCAAACTATGGCTACACCTTC CASSLGTANYGYTF
few TRBJ2-4 TRBD2 TRBV4-3 TGCGCCAGCAGCCACGCGAAACTAGCGGGAGGGACCAAAAACATTCAGTACTTC CASSHAKLAGGTKNIQYF
few TRBJ1-5 TRBD1 TRBV5-4 TGTGCCAGCAGCCAAGACCGGGACAGCGGAAGGCCCCAGCATTTT CASSQDRDSGRPQHF
few TRBJ2-3 NA TRBV11-1 TGTGCCAGCAGCTGGGCTAGCACAGATACGCAGTATTTT CASSWASTDTQYF